These T cell receptor beta chains were read from a single sample in a study of cytomegalovirus exposure and HLA in healthy donors. Assay used: immunoSEQ multiplex PCR; TCRdb lists only in-frame clones, some missing. Among a few hundred thousand clones listed, around 90% were seen once. What was sequenced was PBMCs. These receptors all come from a woman aged 18 to 35 in good health and CMV-seronegative. Each CDR3 is given with its conserved first and last residue. The D gene is left open where the match is weak. Clone size is not always given. Where it is, it says once, few, many or a class for expanded clones.

clone size,D gene,J gene,CDR3 length,V gene,CDR3 protein,CDR3 DNA
-,-,TRBJ1-4,13,TRBV28,CASSTTGGEKLFF,TGTGCCAGCAGTACGACAGGCGGTGAAAAACTGTTTTTT
-,-,TRBJ1-2,18,TRBV19,CASSRKWGEVRGRDGYTF,TGTGCCAGTAGTAGGAAATGGGGAGAAGTCAGGGGTAGGGATGGCTACACCTTC
-,-,TRBJ1-3,15,TRBV30,CAWSQRTVAGNTIYF,TGTGCCTGGAGTCAACGGACAGTGGCAGGAAACACCATATATTTT
-,-,TRBJ2-5,11,TRBV21-1,CASNRGETQYF,TGTGCCAGCAACAGGGGCGAGACCCAGTACTTC
-,-,TRBJ1-2,13,TRBV7-8,CASSLGANYGYTF,TGTGCCAGCAGCCTAGGGGCAAACTATGGCTACACCTTC
-,TRBD2,TRBJ2-7,13,TRBV6-6,CASHSGGWYEQYF,TGTGCCAGCCATAGCGGGGGTTGGTACGAGCAGTACTTC
-,TRBD1,TRBJ1-2,16,TRBV9,CASSVGTGPSNYGYTF,TGTGCCAGCAGCGTAGGGACAGGACCTTCTAACTATGGCTACACCTTC
-,-,TRBJ2-7,14,TRBV27,CASSLSLQSYEQYF,TGTGCCAGCAGTTTATCTCTACAGTCATACGAGCAGTACTTC
-,-,TRBJ2-7,14,TRBV19,CASSRSGGTYEQYF,TGTGCCAGTAGTCGATCAGGGGGGACCTACGAGCAGTACTTC
-,TRBD2,TRBJ2-3,17,TRBV19,CASSAVGLAGYADTQYF,TGTGCCAGTAGTGCGGTAGGACTAGCGGGGTACGCAGATACGCAGTATTTT
-,TRBD2,TRBJ2-1,17,TRBV4-1,CASSQAEAGGGRNEQFF,TGCGCCAGCAGCCAAGCCGAAGCGGGGGGAGGTAGAAATGAGCAGTTCTTC
-,TRBD1,TRBJ1-2,15,TRBV5-1,CASFPGTGGTRGYTF,TGCGCCAGCTTCCCCGGGACAGGGGGCACTCGGGGCTACACCTTC
-,-,TRBJ2-7,12,TRBV27,CASSFPGSEQYF,TGTGCCAGCAGTTTTCCGGGTTCCGAGCAGTACTTC
-,-,TRBJ2-7,14,TRBV21-1,CASSPGTGTYEQYF,TGTGCCAGCAGCCCCGGGACAGGGACCTACGAGCAGTACTTC
-,-,TRBJ1-1,14,TRBV10-3,CAISEGQSSTEAFF,TGTGCCATCAGTGAGGGACAGTCCTCCACTGAAGCTTTCTTT
-,TRBD1,TRBJ2-7,17,TRBV9,CASKERLGTGWNYEQYF,TGTGCCAGCAAAGAAAGGTTGGGGACAGGGTGGAACTACGAGCAGTACTTC
-,-,TRBJ1-3,15,TRBV19,CASSTVTSPGNTIYF,TGTGCCAGTAGTACAGTGACAAGCCCTGGAAACACCATATATTTT
-,-,TRBJ1-2,13,TRBV9,CASSVVSGYGYTF,TGTGCCAGCAGCGTAGTGTCAGGTTATGGCTACACCTTC
once,TRBD1,TRBJ2-2,16,TRBV2,CASRPTGATNTGELFF,TGTGCCAGCAGGCCGACAGGGGCTACGAACACCGGGGAGCTGTTTTTT
-,TRBD1,TRBJ1-1,13,TRBV6-1,CASSWDRDTEAFF,TGTGCCAGCAGCTGGGACAGGGACACTGAAGCTTTCTTT
-,TRBD1,TRBJ2-7,13,TRBV5-4,CASSKGQSYEQYF,TGTGCCAGCAGCAAGGGACAGTCCTACGAGCAGTACTTC
-,-,TRBJ1-2,14,TRBV6-5,CASSPRGGREGYTF,TGTGCCAGCAGCCCGAGGGGGGGACGGGAAGGCTACACCTTC
-,-,TRBJ1-4,15,TRBV7-8,CASSSNRDTNEKLFF,TGTGCCAGCAGCTCGAACAGGGATACTAATGAAAAACTGTTTTTT
-,-,TRBJ1-4,14,TRBV27,CASSLTGENEKLFF,TGTGCCAGCAGTTTAACTGGGGAGAATGAAAAACTGTTTTTT
-,-,TRBJ2-5,12,TRBV11-2,CASSLWSEAQYF,TGTGCCAGCAGCTTATGGAGTGAGGCCCAGTACTTC
once,-,TRBJ2-2,16,TRBV7-6,CASSLGARGDTGELFF,TGTGCCAGCAGCTTAGGCGCCAGGGGGGACACCGGGGAGCTGTTTTTT
-,-,TRBJ1-1,14,TRBV2,CASSGQEGNTEAFF,TGTGCCAGCAGTGGACAGGAAGGGAACACTGAAGCTTTCTTT
-,-,TRBJ2-7,14,TRBV5-1,CASSLYGSSYEQYF,TGCGCCAGCAGCTTGTATGGGAGCTCCTACGAGCAGTACTTC
-,-,TRBJ2-1,15,TRBV7-9,CASSSFGTGLREQFF,TGTGCCAGCAGCTCATTCGGGACTGGACTTCGTGAGCAGTTCTTC